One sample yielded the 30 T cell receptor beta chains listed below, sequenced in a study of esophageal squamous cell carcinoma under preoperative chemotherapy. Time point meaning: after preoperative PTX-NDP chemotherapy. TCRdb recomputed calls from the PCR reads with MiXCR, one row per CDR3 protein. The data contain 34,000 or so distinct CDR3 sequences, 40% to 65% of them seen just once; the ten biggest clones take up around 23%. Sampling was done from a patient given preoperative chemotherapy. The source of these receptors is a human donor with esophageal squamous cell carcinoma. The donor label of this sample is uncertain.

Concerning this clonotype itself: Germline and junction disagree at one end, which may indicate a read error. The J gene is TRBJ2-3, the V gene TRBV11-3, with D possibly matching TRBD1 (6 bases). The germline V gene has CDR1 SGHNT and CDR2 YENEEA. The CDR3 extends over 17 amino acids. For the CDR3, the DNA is TGTGCCAGCAGCTTGGAAGCCGGGACACGGAATGTAGAGACGCAGTATTTC. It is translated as CASSLEAGTRNVETQYF.

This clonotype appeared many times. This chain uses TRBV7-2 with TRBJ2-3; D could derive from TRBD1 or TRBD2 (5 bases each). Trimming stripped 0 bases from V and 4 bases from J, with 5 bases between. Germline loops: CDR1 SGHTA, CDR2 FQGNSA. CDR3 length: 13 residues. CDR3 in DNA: TGTGCCAGCAGCTTAGCGGGGGCAGATACGCAGTATTTT. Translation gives CASSLAGADTQYF.

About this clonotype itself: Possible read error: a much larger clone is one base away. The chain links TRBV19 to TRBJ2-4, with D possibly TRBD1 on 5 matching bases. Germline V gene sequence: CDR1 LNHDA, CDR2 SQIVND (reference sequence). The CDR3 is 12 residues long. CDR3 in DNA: TGTGCCAGTACCAGGGAAAAAAACACTCAGTACTTC. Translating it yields CASTREKNTQYF. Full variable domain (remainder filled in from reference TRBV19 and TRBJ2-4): DGGITQSPKYLFRKEGQNVTLSCEQNLNHDAMYWYRQDPGQGLRLIYYSQIVNDFQKGDIAEGYSVSREKKESFPLTVTSAQKNPTAFYLCASTREKNTQYFGAGTRLSVL.

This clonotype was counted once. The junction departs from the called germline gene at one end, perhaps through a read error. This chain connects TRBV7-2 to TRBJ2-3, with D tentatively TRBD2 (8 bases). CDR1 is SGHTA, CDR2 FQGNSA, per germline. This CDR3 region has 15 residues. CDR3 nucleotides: TGTGGCGGGGGGATCGGGCGAGCGGGGACAGATACCCAGTATTTC. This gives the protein CGGGIGRAGTDTQYF. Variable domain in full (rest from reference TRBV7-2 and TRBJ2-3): GAGVSQSPSNKVTEKGKDVELRCDPISGHTALYWYRQSLGQGLEFLIYFQGNSAPDKSGLPSDRFSAERTGGSVSTLTIQRTQQEDSAVYLCGGGIGRAGTDTQYFGPGTRLTVL.

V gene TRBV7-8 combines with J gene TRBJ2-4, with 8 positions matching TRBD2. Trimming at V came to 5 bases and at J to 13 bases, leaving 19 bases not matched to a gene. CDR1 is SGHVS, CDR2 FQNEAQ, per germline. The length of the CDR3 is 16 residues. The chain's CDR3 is CASSNPGGWAKDTQYF. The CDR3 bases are TGTGCCAGCAGCAACCCGGGGGGGTGGGCCAAAGACACGCAGTACTTC.

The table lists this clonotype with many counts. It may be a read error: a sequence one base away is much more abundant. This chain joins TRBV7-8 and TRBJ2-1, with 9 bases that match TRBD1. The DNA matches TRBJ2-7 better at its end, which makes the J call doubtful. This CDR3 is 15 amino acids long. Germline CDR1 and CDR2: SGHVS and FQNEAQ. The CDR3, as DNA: TGTGCCAGCAGCTTAGCGTGGGGACAGGGCAATGAGCAGTACTTC. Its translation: CASSLAWGQGNEQYF.

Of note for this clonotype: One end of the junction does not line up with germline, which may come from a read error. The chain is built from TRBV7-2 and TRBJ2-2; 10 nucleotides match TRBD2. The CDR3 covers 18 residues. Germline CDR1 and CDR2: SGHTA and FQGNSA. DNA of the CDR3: TGTGCCAGCAGCTTAGTGAGTAGCGGGGGGCCGAGCACAGGGGAGCTGTATTTT. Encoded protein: CASSLVSSGGPSTGELYF.

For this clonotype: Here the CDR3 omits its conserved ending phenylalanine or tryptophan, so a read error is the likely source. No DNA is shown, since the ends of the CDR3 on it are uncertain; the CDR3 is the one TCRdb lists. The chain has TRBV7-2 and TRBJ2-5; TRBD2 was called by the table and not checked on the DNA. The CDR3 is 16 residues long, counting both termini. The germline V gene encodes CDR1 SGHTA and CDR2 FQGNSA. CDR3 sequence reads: CASSLTSRGGKESQHS.

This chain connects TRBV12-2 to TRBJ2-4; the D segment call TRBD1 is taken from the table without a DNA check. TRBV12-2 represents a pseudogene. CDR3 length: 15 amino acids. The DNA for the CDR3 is TGTGCCCGCGGCTCCGGGGTGGTAGCCACAAACATTCAGTACTTC. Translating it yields CARGSGVVATNIQYF.

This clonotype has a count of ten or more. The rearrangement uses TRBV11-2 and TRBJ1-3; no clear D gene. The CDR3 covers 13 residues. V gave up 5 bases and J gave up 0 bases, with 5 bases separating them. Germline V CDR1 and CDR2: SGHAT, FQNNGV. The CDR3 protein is CASSQNSGNTIYF. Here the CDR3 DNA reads TGTGCCAGCAGCCAAAACTCTGGAAACACCATATATTTT.

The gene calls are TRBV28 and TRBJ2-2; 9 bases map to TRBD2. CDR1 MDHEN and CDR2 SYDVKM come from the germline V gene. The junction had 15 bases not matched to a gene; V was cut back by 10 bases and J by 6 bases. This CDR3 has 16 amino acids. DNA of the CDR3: TGTGCCACCGCTCTCTCCGGGACTAGCCTTCCCGGGGAGCTGTTTTTT. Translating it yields CATALSGTSLPGELFF.

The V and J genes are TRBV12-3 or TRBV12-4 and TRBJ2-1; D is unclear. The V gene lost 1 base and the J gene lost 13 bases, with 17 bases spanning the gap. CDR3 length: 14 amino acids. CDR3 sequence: CASSLDRSQETQFF. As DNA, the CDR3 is TGTGCCAGCAGTTTAGACAGATCCCAAGAGACCCAGTTCTTC.

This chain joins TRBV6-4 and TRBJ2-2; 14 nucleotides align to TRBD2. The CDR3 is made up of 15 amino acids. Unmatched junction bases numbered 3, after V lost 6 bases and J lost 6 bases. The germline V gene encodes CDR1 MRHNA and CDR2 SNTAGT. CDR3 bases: TGTGCCAGCAGCGCGACTAGCGGGGGGGCCGGGGAGCTGTTTTTT. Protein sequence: CASSATSGGAGELFF.

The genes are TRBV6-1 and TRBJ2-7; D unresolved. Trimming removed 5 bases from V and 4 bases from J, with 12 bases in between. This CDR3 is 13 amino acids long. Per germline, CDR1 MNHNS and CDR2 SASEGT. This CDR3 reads CASSPHGNYEQYF. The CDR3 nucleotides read TGTGCCAGCAGTCCCCATGGCAATTACGAGCAGTACTTC.

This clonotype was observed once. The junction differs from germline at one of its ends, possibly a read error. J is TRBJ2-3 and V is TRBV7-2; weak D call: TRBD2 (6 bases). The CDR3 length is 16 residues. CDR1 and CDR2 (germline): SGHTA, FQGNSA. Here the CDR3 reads CACSGRGRGYVDTQYF. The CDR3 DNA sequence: TGTGCCTGCAGCGGGCGCGGGCGCGGATACGTAGATACGCAGTATTTT.

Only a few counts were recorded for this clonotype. The CDR3 region has the DNA TGTGCCAGCAGCTTGGGGGCAGGGGTGCCCTACGAGCAGTACTTC. It codes for CASSLGAGVPYEQYF. The genes are TRBV7-2 and TRBJ2-7; a weak D match, TRBD1 (6 bases). The CDR3 totals 15 residues. CDR1 and CDR2 (germline): SGHTA, FQGNSA. Trimming pared 3 bases from V and 2 bases from J, leaving 14 bases between.

CDR3 protein: CASSFEAGPGTKNTQYF. CDR3 sequence (DNA): TGTGCCAGCAGCTTCGAAGCCGGGCCAGGGACCAAAAATACGCAGTACTTC. The chain carries TRBV11-3 and TRBJ2-3; D may match TRBD1 or TRBD2 (5 bases each). The J call may be wrong; the DNA end is better matched by TRBJ2-7. The CDR3 sequence is 17 residues long. Germline-derived CDR1 and CDR2 are SGHNT and YENEEA.

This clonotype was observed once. CDR3 sequence reads: CSVAPTGTATYEQYF. Here the CDR3 DNA reads TGCAGTGTTGCCCCCACCGGGACAGCAACCTACGAGCAGTACTTC. The chain carries TRBV20-1 and TRBJ2-7; 7 nucleotides agree with TRBD1. Germline V gene sequence: CDR1 DFQATT, CDR2 SNEGSKA (reference sequence). The CDR3 consists of 15 residues. J lost 2 bases, V lost 7 bases, and 14 bases had no gene match.

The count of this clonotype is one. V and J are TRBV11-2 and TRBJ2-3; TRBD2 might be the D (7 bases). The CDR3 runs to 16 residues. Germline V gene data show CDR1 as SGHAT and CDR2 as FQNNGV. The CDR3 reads CASRVGGVGVTDTQYF. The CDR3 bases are TGTGCGAGCCGCGTAGGGGGGGTGGGTGTCACAGATACGCAGTATTTT.

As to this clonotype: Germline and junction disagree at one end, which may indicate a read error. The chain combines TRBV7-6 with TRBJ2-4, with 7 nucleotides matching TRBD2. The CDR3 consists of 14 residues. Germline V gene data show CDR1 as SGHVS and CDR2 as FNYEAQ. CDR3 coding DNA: TGTGCCAGCAGGGGGGGGGGAGTCACAAACATTCAGTACTTT. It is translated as CASRGGGVTNIQYF.

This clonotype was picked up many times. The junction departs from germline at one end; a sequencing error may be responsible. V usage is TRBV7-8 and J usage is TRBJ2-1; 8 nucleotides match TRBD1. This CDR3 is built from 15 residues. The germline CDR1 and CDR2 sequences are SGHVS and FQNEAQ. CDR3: CASSRTGTGINAQFF. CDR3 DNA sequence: TGTGCCAGCAGCCGTACCGGGACAGGAATAAATGCGCAGTTCTTC.

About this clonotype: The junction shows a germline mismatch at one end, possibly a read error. CDR3 DNA: TGTGCCAGCAGCTTGGAAACCGGGAACACTGAAGCCACCTTT. This encodes CASSLETGNTEATF. The chain couples TRBV7-2 to TRBJ1-1, with D uncertain. The germline V gene has CDR1 SGHTA and CDR2 FQGNSA. There are 14 residues in the CDR3. Filled out from reference TRBV7-2 and TRBJ1-1, the complete variable domain reads GAGVSQSPSNKVTEKGKDVELRCDPISGHTALYWYRQSLGQGLEFLIYFQGNSAPDKSGLPSDRFSAERTGGSVSTLTIQRTQQEDSAVYLCASSLETGNTEATFGQGTRLTVV.

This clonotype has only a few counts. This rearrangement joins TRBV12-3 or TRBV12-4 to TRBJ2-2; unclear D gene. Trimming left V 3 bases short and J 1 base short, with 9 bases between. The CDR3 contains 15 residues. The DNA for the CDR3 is TGTGCCAGCAGTTTTACAACAGTGAACACCGGGGAGCTGTTTTTT. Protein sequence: CASSFTTVNTGELFF.

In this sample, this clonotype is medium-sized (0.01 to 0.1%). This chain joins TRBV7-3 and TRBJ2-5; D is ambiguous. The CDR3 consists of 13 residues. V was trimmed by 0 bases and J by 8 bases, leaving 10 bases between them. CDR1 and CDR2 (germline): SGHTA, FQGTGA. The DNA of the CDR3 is TGTGCCAGCAGCTTAACTCCCCAGGATACCCAGTACTTC. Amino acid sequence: CASSLTPQDTQYF.

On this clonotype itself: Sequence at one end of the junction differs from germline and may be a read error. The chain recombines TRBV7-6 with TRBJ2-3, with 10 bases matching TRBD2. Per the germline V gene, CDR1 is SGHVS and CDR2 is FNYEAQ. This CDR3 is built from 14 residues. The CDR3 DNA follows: TGTGCCGGCAGCGGGGGGGGGTTCACAGATACGCAGTATTTT. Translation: CAGSGGGFTDTQYF.

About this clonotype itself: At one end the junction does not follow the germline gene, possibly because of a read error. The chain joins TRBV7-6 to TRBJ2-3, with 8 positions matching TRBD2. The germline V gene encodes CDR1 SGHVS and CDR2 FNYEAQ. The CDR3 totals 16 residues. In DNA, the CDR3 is TGTGCCAGCGCGGGGCCCGGGGGGGGGGTCAAAGATACCCAGTATTTC. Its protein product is CASAGPGGGVKDTQYF.

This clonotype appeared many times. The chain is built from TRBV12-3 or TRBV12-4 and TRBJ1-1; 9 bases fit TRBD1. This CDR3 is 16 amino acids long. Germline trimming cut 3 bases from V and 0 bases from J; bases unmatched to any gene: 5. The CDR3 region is CASSFWDRVVNTEAFF. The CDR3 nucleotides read TGTGCCAGCAGTTTTTGGGACAGGGTTGTGAACACTGAAGCTTTCTTT.

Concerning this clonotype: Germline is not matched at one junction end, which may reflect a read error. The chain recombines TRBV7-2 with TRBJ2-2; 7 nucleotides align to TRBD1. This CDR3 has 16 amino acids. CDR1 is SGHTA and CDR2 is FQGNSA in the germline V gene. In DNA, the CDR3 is TGTGCCAGCAGCTCCGGGTCAACAGGGGTTACCGATACGCTGTATTTT. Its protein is CASSSGSTGVTDTLYF.

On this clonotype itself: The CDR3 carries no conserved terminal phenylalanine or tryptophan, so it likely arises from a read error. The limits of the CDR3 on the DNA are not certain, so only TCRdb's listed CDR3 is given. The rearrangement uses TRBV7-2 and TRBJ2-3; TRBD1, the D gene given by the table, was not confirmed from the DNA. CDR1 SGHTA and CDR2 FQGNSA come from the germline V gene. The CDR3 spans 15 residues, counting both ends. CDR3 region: CASSLAASGGREPFP.

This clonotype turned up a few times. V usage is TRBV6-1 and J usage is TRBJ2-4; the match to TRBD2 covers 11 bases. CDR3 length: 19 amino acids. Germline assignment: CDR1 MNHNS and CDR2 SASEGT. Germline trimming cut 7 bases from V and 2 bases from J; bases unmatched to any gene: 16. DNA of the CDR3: TGTGCCAGCACCCGACTTACTAGCGGGAGAGCCGGGCCCAAAAACATTCAGTACTTC. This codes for CASTRLTSGRAGPKNIQYF.